A single T cell receptor beta chain is shown here with its context. Its target is not known. Deletions cut 6 bases from V and 3 bases from J, with 15 bases between. This CDR3 comprises 15 residues. Per the germline V gene, CDR1 is KGHSH and CDR2 is LQKENI. The sample is drawn from a study of T cell repertoires in cytomegalovirus infection. TCRdb used MiXCR to reprocess the reads, holding one entry per CDR3 protein. The repertoire holds roughly 990,000 distinct CDR3 sequences, with less than 35% as singletons. The chain employs TRBV18 and TRBJ1-5, with D tentatively TRBD1 (6 bases). The receptor was derived from a human donor in good health (CMV status not recorded). Some clones in this sample may be carry-over from other donors' samples. Sequences were derived from cultured CD8+ T cells from PBMCs, sampled from culture after CMV antigen stimulation. The CDR3 sequence is CASSLDRYYNQPQHF. The CDR3 nucleotides read TGTGCCAGCTCCCTAGACAGGTATTACAATCAGCCCCAGCATTTT.